The 8 T cell receptor beta chains reported below all come from one sample, sequenced in a study of control samples from healthy donors and cancer patients. Method: immunoSEQ multiplex PCR; TCRdb's copy keeps in-frame clones and lacks some. In the table there are about 130,000 clones, about 95% of which are singletons. The sample was PBMCs. The source is a man in his sixties with colorectal cancer.

The chain recombines TRBV27 with TRBJ2-7, with 11 positions matching TRBD1. CDR3 size: 16 residues. The V gene end was trimmed by 5 bases and the J gene end by 0 bases; junction bases not matched to a gene: 6. Germline V gives CDR1 MNHEY, CDR2 SMNVEV (reference sequence). DNA for the CDR3: TGTGCCAGCAGTCCAACCGGGACAGGGGGCTCCTACGAGCAGTACTTC. It specifies CASSPTGTGGSYEQYF.

This chain joins TRBV2 and TRBJ2-3; D possibly matches TRBD1 or TRBD2 (5 bases each). Germline V gene sequence: CDR1 SNHLY, CDR2 FYNNEI. V gave up 7 bases and J gave up 3 bases, with 14 bases separating them. CDR3 size: 14 residues. The CDR3 sequence is CASTPMGETDTQYF. As DNA, the CDR3 is TGTGCCAGCACCCCGATGGGGGAAACAGATACGCAGTATTTT.

The rearrangement links TRBV27 to TRBJ1-4; unclear D gene. This CDR3 has 14 amino acids. Germline V gives CDR1 MNHEY, CDR2 SMNVEV (reference sequence). V lost 5 bases to trimming and J lost 7 bases, with 14 bases between them. The CDR3 sequence: CASSPQLGGEKLFF. DNA for the CDR3: TGTGCCAGCAGTCCACAACTAGGAGGTGAAAAACTGTTTTTT.

The J gene is TRBJ2-5, the V gene TRBV20-1; D unclear. The CDR3 is made up of 11 amino acids. Germline V gives CDR1 DFQATT, CDR2 SNEGSKA (reference sequence). Trimming cost V 0 bases and J 6 bases, with 5 bases left between them. The CDR3 DNA sequence: TGCAGTGCTAGAGATCGGCAGACCCAGTACTTC. Translated: CSARDRQTQYF.

The chain carries TRBV10-3 and TRBJ2-5; unclear D gene. CDR3 length: 14 amino acids. CDR1 is ENHRY, CDR2 SYGVKD, per germline. Trimming removed 6 bases at V and 2 bases at J, with 13 bases between. CDR3 bases: TGTGCCATCAGGGAGCCCGGCGGACAAGAGACCCAGTACTTC. Encoded protein: CAIREPGGQETQYF.

The genes are TRBV6-1 and TRBJ1-4; 8 bases line up with TRBD1. After removal of 1 base from V and 4 bases from J, the junction contained 5 bases not matched to a gene. From germline, CDR1 is MNHNS and CDR2 SASEGT. The CDR3 runs to 16 residues. CDR3 region: CASSEGGTGRNEKLFF. CDR3 DNA sequence: TGTGCCAGCAGTGAAGGGGGGACAGGACGTAATGAAAAACTGTTTTTT.

The J gene is TRBJ1-2, the V gene TRBV4-3; D gene ambiguous. Between the trimmed V and J ends, which lost 2 bases and 2 bases, there was a span of 9 bases. From germline, CDR1 is LGHNA and CDR2 YSLEER. The CDR3 extends over 14 amino acids. The CDR3 DNA is TGCGCCAGCAGCCAAACATGGCAAAACTATGGCTACACCTTC. This encodes CASSQTWQNYGYTF.

V usage is TRBV10-3 and J usage is TRBJ2-5; a possible D gene is TRBD1 (7 bases). V gave up 7 bases and J gave up 4 bases, with 16 bases separating them. This CDR3 is built from 14 residues. Germline loops: CDR1 ENHRY, CDR2 SYGVKD. For the CDR3, the DNA is TGTGCCATCACCCCGACAGGGAGGACAGAGACCCAGTACTTC. Protein product: CAITPTGRTETQYF.